One TCR beta chain is described in this entry. Its target is not known. V dropped 5 bases and J dropped 2 bases, with 18 bases sitting between them. The V gene's germline CDR1 is GTSNPN and CDR2 SVGIG (reference sequence). The CDR3 loop spans 15 amino acids. The data belong to a study of cytomegalovirus exposure and HLA in healthy donors. General observations from the study: A later analysis found most CMV-associated TCR beta chains apparently HLA-restricted. Data from an earlier analysis indicated that most TCR beta V segments were productive either about 87% or about 30% of the time. A list of around 150 TCR beta chains associated with cytomegalovirus was given.

The PCR had 60 Vbeta and 13 Jbeta primers. Repertoires were generated with immunoSEQ multiplex PCR, while TCRdb's copy carries only in-frame clones and drops some. Of over 200,000 clones listed, roughly 80% were seen once; the top ten hold approximately 5.3%. Sequencing was performed on PBMCs. The clonotype was recovered from a woman aged 40-49 years in good health and CMV-seropositive. The chain couples TRBV30 to TRBJ2-5; TRBD2 might be the D (6 bases). Written as DNA, the CDR3 is TGTGCCTGGGGCCGCCTGACTAGTGTGCAAGAGACCCAGTACTTC. This sequence encodes CAWGRLTSVQETQYF.